A selection of T cell receptor beta chains follows, all from one sample in a study of early T cells in non-severe SARS-CoV-2 infection. One entry per CDR3 protein results from TCRdb running MiXCR on the 5' RACE reads. The sample has 60,000 to 75,000 distinct CDR3 sequences; 12% are singletons. The sample consisted of whole blood. Receptors originate from an adult who was a healthcare worker with PCR-confirmed SARS-CoV-2 infection or an uninfected control (not recorded which). CDR3s include the opening cysteine and the closing phenylalanine or tryptophan. Fields, in order: D gene, clone size, V gene, J gene, CDR3 protein, CDR3 DNA. A D gene is named only where the DNA matches it firmly. Only part of the rows carry a size: once, few, many, or a class if the clone is expanded.

D gene: .
clone size: .
V gene: TRBV10-3
J gene: TRBJ2-5
CDR3 protein: CAIRSPGFQETQYF
CDR3 DNA: TGTGCCATCAGATCACCGGGGTTCCAAGAGACCCAGTACTTC

D gene: TRBD1
clone size: many
V gene: TRBV6-6
J gene: TRBJ1-1
CDR3 protein: CASSPGQGARAFF
CDR3 DNA: TGTGCCAGCAGCCCTGGACAGGGGGCGCGAGCTTTCTTT

D gene: .
clone size: many
V gene: TRBV10-2
J gene: TRBJ2-2
CDR3 protein: CASSDVPNTGELFF
CDR3 DNA: TGCGCCAGCAGTGACGTCCCCAACACCGGGGAGCTGTTTTTT

D gene: .
clone size: few
V gene: TRBV29-1
J gene: TRBJ2-7
CDR3 protein: CSVAGREQYF
CDR3 DNA: TGCAGCGTTGCCGGTAGGGAGCAGTACTTC

D gene: .
clone size: few
V gene: TRBV5-1
J gene: TRBJ1-3
CDR3 protein: CASSRDGATGNTIYF
CDR3 DNA: TGCGCCAGCAGCCGGGACGGTGCTACTGGAAACACCATATATTTT

D gene: .
clone size: many
V gene: TRBV24-1
J gene: TRBJ2-5
CDR3 protein: CATSGADAASGAQYF
CDR3 DNA: TGTGCCACCAGTGGGGCCGACGCCGCCTCAGGAGCCCAGTACTTC

D gene: TRBD1
clone size: many
V gene: TRBV6-5
J gene: TRBJ2-7
CDR3 protein: CASRSPSGGRGYEQYF
CDR3 DNA: TGTGCCAGCAGATCACCTTCAGGGGGTCGGGGCTACGAGCAGTACTTC

D gene: .
clone size: few
V gene: TRBV5-5
J gene: TRBJ2-7
CDR3 protein: CASSPSGVSYEQYF
CDR3 DNA: TGTGCCAGCAGCCCGTCTGGCGTCTCCTACGAGCAGTACTTC

D gene: TRBD2
clone size: few
V gene: TRBV18
J gene: TRBJ2-5
CDR3 protein: CASSPLAGVPYF
CDR3 DNA: TGTGCCAGCTCACCCTTAGCGGGGGTGCCGTACTTC

D gene: .
clone size: .
V gene: TRBV6-6
J gene: TRBJ2-1
CDR3 protein: CASSDKPGHYNEQFF
CDR3 DNA: TGTGCCAGCAGCGACAAACCGGGCCACTACAATGAGCAGTTCTTC

D gene: .
clone size: many
V gene: TRBV6-2/TRBV6-3
J gene: TRBJ2-7
CDR3 protein: CASRPPGAAKDHEQYF
CDR3 DNA: TGTGCCAGCAGGCCCCCGGGAGCGGCCAAGGACCACGAGCAGTACTTC

D gene: .
clone size: many
V gene: TRBV18
J gene: TRBJ2-1
CDR3 protein: CASSPTSSSYNEQFF
CDR3 DNA: TGTGCCAGCTCACCCACTAGTTCCTCCTACAATGAGCAGTTCTTC

D gene: .
clone size: few
V gene: TRBV5-1
J gene: TRBJ2-1
CDR3 protein: CASSLSVGANEQFF
CDR3 DNA: TGCGCCAGCAGCTTGAGTGTTGGGGCAAATGAGCAGTTCTTC

D gene: TRBD2
clone size: few
V gene: TRBV7-9
J gene: TRBJ2-2
CDR3 protein: CVSMGSAGVNTGELFF
CDR3 DNA: TGTGTCAGCATGGGGAGTGCGGGGGTCAACACCGGGGAGCTGTTTTTT

D gene: TRBD1
clone size: few
V gene: TRBV7-9
J gene: TRBJ2-5
CDR3 protein: CASSFGTVQETQYF
CDR3 DNA: TGTGCCAGCAGCTTTGGGACAGTCCAAGAGACCCAGTACTTC

D gene: .
clone size: many
V gene: TRBV19
J gene: TRBJ1-5
CDR3 protein: CASSMTGIGGYSNQPQHF
CDR3 DNA: TGTGCCAGTAGTATGACTGGGATTGGGGGTTATAGCAATCAGCCCCAGCATTTT

D gene: .
clone size: .
V gene: TRBV24-1
J gene: TRBJ2-3
CDR3 protein: CATSLLRGDTQYF
CDR3 DNA: TGTGCCACCAGCCTCCTTAGAGGAGATACGCAGTATTTT

D gene: .
clone size: few
V gene: TRBV7-9
J gene: TRBJ1-2
CDR3 protein: CASSPAPIVYTF
CDR3 DNA: TGTGCCAGCAGCCCAGCCCCTATAGTCTACACCTTC

D gene: .
clone size: few
V gene: TRBV2
J gene: TRBJ2-7
CDR3 protein: CASSEGLVGASEQYF
CDR3 DNA: TGTGCCAGCAGTGAAGGGCTTGTGGGGGCGTCCGAGCAGTACTTC